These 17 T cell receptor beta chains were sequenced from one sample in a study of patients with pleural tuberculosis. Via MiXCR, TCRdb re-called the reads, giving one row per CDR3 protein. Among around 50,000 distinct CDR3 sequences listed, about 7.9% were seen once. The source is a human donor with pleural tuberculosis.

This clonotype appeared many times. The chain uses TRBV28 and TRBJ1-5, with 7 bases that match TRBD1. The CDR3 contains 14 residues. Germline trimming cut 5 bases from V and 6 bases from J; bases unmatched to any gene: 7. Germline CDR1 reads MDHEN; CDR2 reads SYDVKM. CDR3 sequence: CASSPPGGSQPQHF. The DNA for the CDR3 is TGTGCCAGCAGTCCGCCAGGGGGAAGTCAGCCCCAGCATTTT.

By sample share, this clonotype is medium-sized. For the CDR3, the DNA is TGTGCCAGCAGCTTTTCCGGACGGGTTTCCAGTGAGCAGTTCTTC. Amino acid sequence: CASSFSGRVSSEQFF. The gene calls are TRBV7-6 and TRBJ2-1; D uncertain. The CDR3 consists of 15 residues. Germline V CDR1 and CDR2: SGHVS, FNYEAQ. With 3 bases removed from V and 9 bases from J, the gap between germline ends came to 18 bases. Complete variable domain (other parts from reference TRBV7-6 and TRBJ2-1): GAGVSQSPRYKVTKRGQDVALRCDPISGHVSLYWYRQALGQGPEFLTYFNYEAQQDKSGLPNDRFSAERPEGSISTLTIQRTEQRDSAMYRCASSFSGRVSSEQFFGPGTRLTVL.

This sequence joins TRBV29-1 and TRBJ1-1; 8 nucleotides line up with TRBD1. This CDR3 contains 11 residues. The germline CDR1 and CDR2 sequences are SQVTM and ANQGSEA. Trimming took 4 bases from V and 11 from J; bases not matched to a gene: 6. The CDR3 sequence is CSVVAGGPAFF. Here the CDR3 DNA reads TGCAGCGTTGTGGCAGGGGGCCCCGCTTTCTTT.

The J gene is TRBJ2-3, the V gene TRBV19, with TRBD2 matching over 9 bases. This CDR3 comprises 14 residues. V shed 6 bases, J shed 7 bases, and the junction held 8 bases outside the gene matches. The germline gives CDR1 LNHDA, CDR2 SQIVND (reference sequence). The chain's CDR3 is CASRISGSMNTQYF. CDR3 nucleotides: TGTGCCAGTAGGATTAGCGGGAGTATGAATACGCAGTATTTT.

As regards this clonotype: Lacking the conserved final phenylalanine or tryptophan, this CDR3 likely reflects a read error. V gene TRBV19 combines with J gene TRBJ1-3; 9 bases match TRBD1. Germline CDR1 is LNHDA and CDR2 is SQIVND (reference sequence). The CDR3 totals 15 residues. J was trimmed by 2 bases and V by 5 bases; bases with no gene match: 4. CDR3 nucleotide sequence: TGTGCCAGTAGTCGGGACAGGGACCCTGGAAACACCATATATTCT. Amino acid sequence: CASSRDRDPGNTIYS.

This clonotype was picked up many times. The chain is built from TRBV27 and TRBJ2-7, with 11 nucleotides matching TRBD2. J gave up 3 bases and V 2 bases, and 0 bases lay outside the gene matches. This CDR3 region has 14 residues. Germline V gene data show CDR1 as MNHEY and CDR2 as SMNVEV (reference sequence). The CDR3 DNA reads TGTGCCAGCAGTTTAGGGACTAGCGGCTACGAGCAGTACTTC. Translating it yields CASSLGTSGYEQYF.

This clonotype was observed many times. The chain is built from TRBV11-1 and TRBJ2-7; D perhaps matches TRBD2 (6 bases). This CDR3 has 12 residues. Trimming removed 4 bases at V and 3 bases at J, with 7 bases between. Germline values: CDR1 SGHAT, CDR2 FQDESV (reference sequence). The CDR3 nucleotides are TGTGCCAGCAGCTCAGCGGGCTACGAGCAGTACTTC. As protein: CASSSAGYEQYF.

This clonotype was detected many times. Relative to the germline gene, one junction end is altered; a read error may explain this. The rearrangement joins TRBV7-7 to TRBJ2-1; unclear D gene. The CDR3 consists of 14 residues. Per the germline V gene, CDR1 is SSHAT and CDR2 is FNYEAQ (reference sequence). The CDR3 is CASSQKDSYNEQFF. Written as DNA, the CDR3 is TGTGCTAGCAGCCAGAAGGACTCCTACAATGAGCAGTTCTTC.

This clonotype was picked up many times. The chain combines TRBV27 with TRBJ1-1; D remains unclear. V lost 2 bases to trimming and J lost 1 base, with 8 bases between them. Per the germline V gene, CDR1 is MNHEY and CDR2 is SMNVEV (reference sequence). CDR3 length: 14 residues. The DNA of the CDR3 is TGTGCCAGCAGTTTACCTGGCACGAACACTGAAGCTTTCTTT. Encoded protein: CASSLPGTNTEAFF.

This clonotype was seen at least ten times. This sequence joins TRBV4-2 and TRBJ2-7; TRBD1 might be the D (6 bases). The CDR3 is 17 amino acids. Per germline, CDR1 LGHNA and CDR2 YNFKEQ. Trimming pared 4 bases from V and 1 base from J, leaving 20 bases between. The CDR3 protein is CASSPGPGTPNSYEQYF. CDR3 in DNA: TGTGCCAGCAGCCCCGGACCTGGGACACCTAATTCCTACGAGCAGTACTTC.

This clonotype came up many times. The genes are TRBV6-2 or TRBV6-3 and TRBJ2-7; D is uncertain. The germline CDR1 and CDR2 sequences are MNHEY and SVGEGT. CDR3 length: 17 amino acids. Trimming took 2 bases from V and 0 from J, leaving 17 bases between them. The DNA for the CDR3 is TGTGCCAGCAGTTACCGTTCTGTCCTCTTGAGCTCCTACGAGCAGTACGTC. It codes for CASSYRSVLLSSYEQYV.

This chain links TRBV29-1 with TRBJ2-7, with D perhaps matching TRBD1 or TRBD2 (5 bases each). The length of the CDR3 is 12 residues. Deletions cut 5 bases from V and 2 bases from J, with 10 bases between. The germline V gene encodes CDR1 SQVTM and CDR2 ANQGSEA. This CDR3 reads CSVPGPTYEQYF. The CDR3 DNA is TGCAGCGTTCCGGGACCTACCTACGAGCAGTACTTC.

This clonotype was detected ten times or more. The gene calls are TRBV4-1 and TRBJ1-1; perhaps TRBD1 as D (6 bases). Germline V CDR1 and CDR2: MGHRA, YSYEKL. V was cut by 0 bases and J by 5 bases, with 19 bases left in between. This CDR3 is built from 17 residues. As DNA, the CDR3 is TGCGCCAGCAGCCAAGATATCAAGGGGGGCTTTCGGACTGAAGCTTTCTTT. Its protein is CASSQDIKGGFRTEAFF.

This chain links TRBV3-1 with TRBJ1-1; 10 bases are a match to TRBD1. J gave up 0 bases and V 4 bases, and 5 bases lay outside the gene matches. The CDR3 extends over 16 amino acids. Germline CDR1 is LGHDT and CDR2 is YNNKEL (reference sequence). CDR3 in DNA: TGTGCCAGCAGCCTAGGGACAGGGGCGATGAACACTGAAGCTTTCTTT. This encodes CASSLGTGAMNTEAFF.

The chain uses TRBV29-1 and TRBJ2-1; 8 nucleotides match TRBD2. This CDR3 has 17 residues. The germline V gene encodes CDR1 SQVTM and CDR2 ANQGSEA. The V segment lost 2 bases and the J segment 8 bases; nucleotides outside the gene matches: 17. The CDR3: CSVEFRSGGRTGDEQFF. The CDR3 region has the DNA TGCAGCGTTGAATTTAGGAGTGGCGGGAGGACGGGGGATGAGCAGTTCTTC.

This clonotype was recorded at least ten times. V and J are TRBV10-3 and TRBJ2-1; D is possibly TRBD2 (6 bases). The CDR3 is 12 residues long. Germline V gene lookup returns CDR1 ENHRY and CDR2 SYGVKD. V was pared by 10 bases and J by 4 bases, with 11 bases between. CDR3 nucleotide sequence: TGTGCCACCGGACTAACGTACAATGAGCAGTTCTTC. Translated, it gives CATGLTYNEQFF.

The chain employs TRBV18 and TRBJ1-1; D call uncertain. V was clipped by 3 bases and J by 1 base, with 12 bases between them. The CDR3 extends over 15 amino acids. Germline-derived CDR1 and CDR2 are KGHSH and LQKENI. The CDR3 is CASSPVPGSNTEAFF. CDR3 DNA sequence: TGTGCCAGCTCACCGGTGCCAGGATCGAACACTGAAGCTTTCTTT.